The following is a TCR beta chain sequence with its context. Its antigen remains undetermined. Within one base of it there is no much larger clone, and no base qualities were kept. This entry comes from a study of T cells in narcolepsy (dated by TCRdb to the late 2010s). General notes on the study: The study enrolled patients with narcolepsy type 1 or type 2 (NT1, NT2) together with healthy control donors. Autoreactive T cells targeting hypocretin neuron self-antigens (hypocretin, TRIB2) were sought in narcolepsy patients, and TCR Vbeta sequencing was used to track clonotypes in blood and CSF.

For TCR Vbeta sequencing, memory CD4+ T cells were sorted ex vivo from the peripheral blood of both healthy controls and narcolepsy patients. The library relied on the immunoSEQ multiplex PCR assay. What TCRdb holds here is the immuneACCESS table cut down to in-frame rearrangements. Part of the clones is not present; checked against another copy, under half of the missing clones reflect an unresolved V gene, and the others are unexplained. The sample profile shows about 33,000 clones; roughly 88% of them were found once. Around 1.2% of the sample is in the top ten clones. According to the germline V gene (reference sequence), CDR1 reads MNHEY and CDR2 reads SMNVEV. V and J are truncated by 0 bases and 3 bases respectively, leaving an intervening sequence of 12 bases. The CDR3 sequence holds 16 residues, the cysteine and phenylalanine included. The CDR3 DNA has 48 bases and is translated from base 1.

What the authors observed across the whole study: Autoreactive clonotypes were reported to be detected serially in the blood of the same patients and of different patients, but not in the blood of healthy controls. Some blood memory CD4+ repertoires from patients and controls contained no sequences matching autoreactive T cell clones. HCRT-specific and TRIB2-specific autoreactive clonotypes were highlighted in plots that compared CD4+ T cell clonotypes in CSF versus blood from the same patient. Patients and controls had similar numbers of sequenced blood memory CD4+ clonotypes, with averages of approximately 41,000 in patients and 30,000 to 35,000 in controls.

The material sequenced was CD45RA- memory CD4+ T cells from PBMCs. The sample's cell subset or site, from its label and the paper: memory T cells sorted ex vivo from peripheral blood. This TCR came from a human donor with narcolepsy. This chain is built from TRBV27 and TRBJ1-5; the D gene cannot be named for sure. The DNA reads TGTGCCAGCAGTTTATCTCCTAGAGGAGCCAATCAGCCCCAGCATTTT. This encodes CASSLSPRGANQPQHF.